One and the same sample provided the 27 T cell receptor beta chains below, sequenced in a study of CD8 T cells in ankylosing spondylitis. TCRdb reanalysed the 5' RACE reads using MiXCR and keeps one entry per CDR3 protein. The sample contains around 150,000 distinct CDR3 sequences, approximately 20% of which appear only once. Sequencing input: blood, either unsorted or a sorted T cell fraction (not recorded which). These TCRs come from a male donor with ankylosing spondylitis or in good health (not recorded which).

This clonotype was detected only a few times. The genes are TRBV5-1 and TRBJ2-2; D gene unclear. The germline gives CDR1 SGHRS, CDR2 YFSETQ. The CDR3 spans 15 residues. Trimming shortened V by 7 bases and J by 1 base, and 14 bases separated the two germline ends. CDR3 nucleotides: TGCGCCAGCCGTCTCGGGTCGGAGAACACCGGGGAGCTGTTTTTT. This codes for CASRLGSENTGELFF.

In this sample, this clonotype turned up a few times. This chain links TRBV5-1 with TRBJ2-1, with TRBD2 identical over 12 bases. CDR3 length equals 16 residues. Germline V gene lookup returns CDR1 SGHRS and CDR2 YFSETQ. Trimming cost V 4 bases and J 2 bases; bases outside gene matches: 4. The CDR3 DNA reads as TGCGCCAGCAGCCCAGGGACTAGCGGGCCCTACAATGAGCAGTTCTTC. Translated, it gives CASSPGTSGPYNEQFF.

This clonotype showed up just a few times. V usage is TRBV24-1 and J usage is TRBJ2-1; TRBD2 aligns across 7 bases. The CDR3 runs to 15 residues. V dropped 2 bases and J dropped 5; count of bases not matched to a gene: 5. Germline V lookup: CDR1 KGHDR, CDR2 SFDVKD. The CDR3 region is CATSDYASGHNEQFF. The DNA for the CDR3 is TGTGCCACCAGTGATTACGCTAGCGGACACAATGAGCAGTTCTTC.

There are many counts of this clonotype. The chain has TRBV20-1 and TRBJ1-2, with TRBD1 matching over 8 bases. V lost 3 bases, J lost 6 bases, and 3 bases stayed unmatched. The CDR3 is 12 residues long. Germline V CDR1 and CDR2: DFQATT, SNEGSKA (reference sequence). CDR3 in amino acids: CSASLQGDGYTF. Here the CDR3 DNA reads TGCAGTGCTAGTTTACAGGGGGATGGCTACACCTTC.

The chain joins TRBV14 to TRBJ2-3, with D possibly matching TRBD2 (5 bases). The V and J ends lost 1 base and 12 bases respectively, with 11 bases between them. The length of the CDR3 is 12 residues. Germline lookup yields CDR1 SGHDN and CDR2 FVKESK. The CDR3 DNA is TGTGCCAGCAGCCAAGCGGGATCCACCCAGTATTTT. This codes for CASSQAGSTQYF.

The chain couples TRBV4-1 to TRBJ2-7; D perhaps matches TRBD2 (6 bases). The CDR3 spans 17 residues. Germline V gene data show CDR1 as MGHRA and CDR2 as YSYEKL. V was cut by 0 bases and J by 2 bases, with 17 bases left in between. The CDR3 region is CASSQDGGGLPPYEQYF. In DNA form, the CDR3 reads TGCGCCAGCAGCCAAGATGGTGGAGGGTTGCCCCCCTACGAGCAGTACTTC.

The table lists this clonotype with many counts. The chain recombines TRBV15 with TRBJ1-1, with 9 bases aligning to TRBD1. CDR1 LNHNV and CDR2 YYDKDF come from the germline V gene (reference sequence). This CDR3 contains 16 residues. V shed 8 bases, J shed 1 base, and the junction held 11 bases outside the gene matches. CDR3 nucleotides: TGTGCCACCGTTACCCGGGACAGGGAACGGAACACTGAAGCTTTCTTT. This sequence encodes CATVTRDRERNTEAFF.

The DNA of the CDR3 is TGTGCCTGGAGATCCGGATACACCGGGGAGCTGTTTTTT. As protein: CAWRSGYTGELFF. The chain couples TRBV30 to TRBJ2-2, with no clear D. This CDR3 comprises 13 residues. Between the trimmed V and J ends, which lost 3 bases and 3 bases, there was a span of 8 bases. Germline assignment: CDR1 GTSNPN and CDR2 SVGIG (reference sequence).

This clonotype was counted at least ten times. V usage is TRBV20-1 and J usage is TRBJ2-2; perhaps TRBD1 as D (5 bases). CDR3 length: 13 amino acids. V lost 4 bases and J lost 0, with 6 bases in between. Germline V gives CDR1 DFQATT, CDR2 SNEGSKA (reference sequence). CDR3 DNA sequence: TGCAGTGCTACAGGGCCGAACACCGGGGAGCTGTTTTTT. Residues: CSATGPNTGELFF.

The J gene is TRBJ2-1, the V gene TRBV3-1, with TRBD1 matching over 7 bases. V shed 1 base, J shed 3 bases, and the junction held 6 bases outside the gene matches. Per the germline V gene, CDR1 is LGHDT and CDR2 is YNNKEL (reference sequence). CDR3 length: 16 residues. DNA of the CDR3: TGTGCCAGCAGCCAAGTAGGGGGCGACTTCTACAATGAGCAGTTCTTC. Translating gives CASSQVGGDFYNEQFF.

The chain combines TRBV5-4 with TRBJ2-2, with 10 bases that match TRBD1. This CDR3 spans 16 amino acids. Germline loops: CDR1 SGHNT, CDR2 YYREEE (reference sequence). V lost 5 bases, J lost 4 bases, and 8 bases stayed unmatched. The CDR3 here is CASRAGQGSVTGELFF. Here the CDR3 DNA reads TGTGCCAGCAGGGCGGGACAGGGGTCAGTCACCGGGGAGCTGTTTTTT.

This clonotype has at least ten counts. The gene calls are TRBV20-1 and TRBJ2-7; D uncertain. Germline CDR1 DFQATT, CDR2 SNEGSKA (reference sequence). CDR3 length: 12 amino acids. CDR3 residues: CSKGLGNYEQYF. Written as DNA, the CDR3 is TGCAGCAAGGGCCTCGGAAACTACGAGCAGTACTTC.

This clonotype was seen once. This clone may be a read error of a much larger clone one base away. This chain links TRBV2 with TRBJ1-1, with D unresolved. Trimming shortened V by 11 bases and J by 2 bases, and 9 bases separated the two germline ends. CDR3 length: 11 residues. Germline lookup yields CDR1 SNHLY and CDR2 FYNNEI. The CDR3 DNA reads TGTGCCGGCACCCAAAACACTGAAGCTTTCTTT. The encoded protein is CAGTQNTEAFF.

This clonotype was seen ten or more times. V usage is TRBV24-1 and J usage is TRBJ2-1; 7 nucleotides align to TRBD2. The CDR3 totals 15 residues. Germline trimming cut 4 bases from V and 7 bases from J; bases unmatched to any gene: 9. Germline-derived CDR1 and CDR2 are KGHDR and SFDVKD. CDR3 sequence: CATSDASLAKNEQFF. In DNA form, the CDR3 reads TGTGCCACCAGTGACGCCTCACTAGCGAAAAATGAGCAGTTCTTC.

V gene TRBV27 combines with J gene TRBJ1-4; 8 nucleotides align to TRBD1. CDR1 is MNHEY, CDR2 SMNVEV, per germline (reference sequence). The CDR3 is made up of 15 amino acids. After removal of 2 bases from V and 5 bases from J, the junction contained 4 bases not matched to a gene. The CDR3 loop is CASSLRTGRNEKLFF. The CDR3 coding sequence is TGTGCCAGCAGTTTAAGGACAGGGCGGAATGAAAAACTGTTTTTT.

This clonotype has ten or more counts. The genes are TRBV20-1 and TRBJ1-2; 7 positions match TRBD1. Germline CDR1 and CDR2: DFQATT and SNEGSKA (reference sequence). V lost 5 bases to trimming and J lost 4 bases; unmatched junction nucleotides: 4. This CDR3 region has 12 residues. DNA of the CDR3: TGCAGTGCTCGGACAGGAGGCTATGGCTACACCTTC. Translation gives CSARTGGYGYTF.

This clonotype has a count of ten or more. The CDR3 sequence is CRGLAGGNEQFF. In DNA, the CDR3 is TGCAGAGGACTAGCGGGAGGGAATGAGCAGTTCTTC. This chain uses TRBV20-1 with TRBJ2-1; 15 nucleotides agree with TRBD2. Per germline, CDR1 DFQATT and CDR2 SNEGSKA (reference sequence). This CDR3 is 12 amino acids long.

In nucleotides, the CDR3 is TGTGCCACCAGCCCCCGCAAGGGTGGGGGGACGCATAGCAATCAGCCCCAGCATTTT. Its translation is CATSPRKGGGTHSNQPQHF. The chain uses TRBV15 and TRBJ1-5; D is possibly TRBD1 (5 bases). Germline V gene sequence: CDR1 LNHNV, CDR2 YYDKDF (reference sequence). CDR3 length equals 19 residues. V was trimmed by 5 bases and J by 0 bases, leaving 23 bases between them. The full variable domain, its missing parts supplied by reference TRBV15 and TRBJ1-5, is DAMVIQNPRYQVTQFGKPVTLSCSQTLNHNVMYWYQQKSSQAPKLLFHYYDKDFNNEADTPDNFQSRRPNTSFCFLDIRSPGLGDTAMYLCATSPRKGGGTHSNQPQHFGDGTRLSIL.

This clonotype was picked up many times. The rearrangement joins TRBV2 to TRBJ1-1; D is ambiguous. The length of the CDR3 is 14 residues. Deletions cut 6 bases from V and 5 bases from J, with 16 bases between. Germline CDR1 SNHLY, CDR2 FYNNEI. The CDR3, as DNA: TGTGCCAGCAGGGGCACCTTCGGGGAAACTGAAGCTTTCTTT. Protein product: CASRGTFGETEAFF.

The V and J genes are TRBV19 and TRBJ2-1; no reliable D call. The germline V gene encodes CDR1 LNHDA and CDR2 SQIVND (reference sequence). The CDR3 covers 15 residues. Trimming pared 8 bases from V and 4 bases from J, leaving 18 bases between. The CDR3 loop reads CASRQKGQVYNEQFF. The CDR3 DNA sequence: TGTGCCAGTCGACAAAAAGGGCAGGTATACAATGAGCAGTTCTTC.

The chain joins TRBV7-9 to TRBJ1-4; D is undetermined. Germline V lookup: CDR1 SEHNR, CDR2 FQNEAQ (reference sequence). The CDR3 loop spans 14 amino acids. Trimming cost V 5 bases and J 7 bases, with 14 bases left between them. The CDR3 protein is CASSVSASIEKLFF. The CDR3 coding sequence is TGTGCCAGCAGCGTATCGGCTTCAATTGAAAAACTGTTTTTT.

This clonotype has at least ten counts. CDR3 region: CSVETGVGAEAFF. In DNA, the CDR3 is TGCAGTGTTGAGACAGGGGTTGGTGCTGAAGCTTTCTTT. This sequence joins TRBV20-1 and TRBJ1-1, with 8 bases identical to TRBD1. V gave up 7 bases and J gave up 6 bases; unmatched junction bases: 10. The CDR3 has 13 residues. Germline loops: CDR1 DFQATT, CDR2 SNEGSKA (reference sequence).

This clonotype appeared many times. The chain recombines TRBV20-1 with TRBJ2-1; 8 bases are a match to TRBD2. Germline assignment: CDR1 DFQATT and CDR2 SNEGSKA (reference sequence). The CDR3 loop spans 14 amino acids. V lost 4 bases to trimming and J lost 0 bases; unmatched junction nucleotides: 2. Here the CDR3 DNA reads TGCAGTGCTAACGCGGGAGGCTCCTACAATGAGCAGTTCTTC. Protein product: CSANAGGSYNEQFF.

This chain uses TRBV20-1 with TRBJ2-2; TRBD2 aligns across 9 bases. This CDR3 region has 16 residues. Germline values: CDR1 DFQATT, CDR2 SNEGSKA (reference sequence). J was trimmed by 5 bases and V by 6 bases; bases with no gene match: 13. For the CDR3, the DNA is TGCAGTGCCTTTGGGCCTAGCGGGGCTTTTACCGGGGAGCTGTTTTTT. This encodes CSAFGPSGAFTGELFF.

This clonotype was observed a few times. Being one base from a much bigger clone, this may be a read error. V usage is TRBV2 and J usage is TRBJ2-2; the D gene could be TRBD1 or TRBD2 (6 bases each). Germline V gene sequence: CDR1 SNHLY, CDR2 FYNNEI. The length of the CDR3 is 18 residues. The CDR3 loop is CACSLGRRGLVGTGELFF. CDR3 nucleotide sequence: TGTGCCTGCAGTTTAGGCCGCCGGGGGCTGGTCGGCACCGGGGAGCTGTTTTTT. Full variable domain (outside the CDR3, taken from reference TRBV2 and TRBJ2-2): EPEVTQTPSHQVTQMGQEVILRCVPISNHLYFYWYRQILGQKVEFLVSFYNNEISEKSEIFDDQFSVERPDGSNFTLKIRSTKLEDSAMYFCACSLGRRGLVGTGELFFGEGSRLTVL.

This clonotype was seen more than once but under ten times. CDR3 coding DNA: TGTGCCAGCAGCTTTCTCAGTAGCGGGAGGACCTACAATGAGCAGTTCTTC. Translated, it gives CASSFLSSGRTYNEQFF. The V gene is TRBV7-9, the J gene TRBJ2-1, with 10 bases identical to TRBD2. After removal of 3 bases from V and 2 bases from J, the junction contained 7 bases not matched to a gene. Per the germline V gene, CDR1 is SEHNR and CDR2 is FQNEAQ (reference sequence). The CDR3 loop spans 17 amino acids. Combining the CDR3 with reference TRBV7-9 and TRBJ2-1 gives the whole variable domain DTGVSQNPRHKITKRGQNVTFRCDPISEHNRLYWYRQTLGQGPEFLTYFQNEAQLEKSRLLSDRFSAERPKGSFSTLEIQRTEQGDSAMYLCASSFLSSGRTYNEQFFGPGTRLTVL.

V and J are TRBV28 and TRBJ1-2; tentative D call: TRBD1 (5 bases). Germline assignment: CDR1 MDHEN and CDR2 SYDVKM. The CDR3 length is 16 residues. V lost 3 bases, J lost 2 bases, and 16 bases lay in between. The CDR3 coding sequence is TGTGCCAGCAGTTTCCGGGACCAGGAATTCAACTATGGCTACACCTTC. Its protein product is CASSFRDQEFNYGYTF.